Presented here are 10 T cell receptor beta chains from one specimen sequenced in a study of T cell responses to AZD1222 COVID-19 vaccine. The table came from immunoSEQ multiplex PCR; TCRdb's copy has only in-frame clones and leaves some out. Among roughly 130,000 clones listed, roughly 85% were seen once. The starting material was peripheral blood, obtained on day 0 of MenACWY control vaccination. These receptors were collected from an adult in good health.

The chain couples TRBV5-4 to TRBJ2-1; maybe TRBD1 (6 bases). The CDR3 is 16 residues long. CDR1 is SGHNT and CDR2 is YYREEE in the germline V gene (reference sequence). V was cut by 5 bases and J by 0 bases, with 15 bases left in between. The CDR3 here is CASRYRTVSSYNEQFF. The DNA of the CDR3 is TGTGCCAGCAGGTACCGGACAGTCAGCTCCTACAATGAGCAGTTCTTC. The whole variable domain, filled in from reference TRBV5-4 and TRBJ2-1, reads ETGVTQSPTHLIKTRGQQVTLRCSSQSGHNTVSWYQQALGQGPQFIFQYYREEENGRGNFPPRFSGLQFPNYSSELNVNALELDDSALYLCASRYRTVSSYNEQFFGPGTRLTVL.

The chain carries TRBV18 and TRBJ2-7; D perhaps matches TRBD1 (6 bases). From germline, CDR1 is KGHSH and CDR2 LQKENI. This CDR3 contains 12 residues. Trimming removed 6 bases from V and 7 bases from J, with 13 bases in between. CDR3 DNA sequence: TGTGCCAGCTCCGGGGACAAGACAGAGCAGTACTTC. Residues: CASSGDKTEQYF. Combining the CDR3 with reference TRBV18 and TRBJ2-7 gives the whole variable domain NAGVMQNPRHLVRRRGQEARLRCSPMKGHSHVYWYRQLPEEGLKFMVYLQKENIIDESGMPKERFSAEFPKEGPSILRIQQVVRGDSAAYFCASSGDKTEQYFGPGTRLTVT.

This clone is medium-sized (0.01 to 0.1%) by share. The CDR3 region has the DNA TGTGCCAGCAGCACTCTAGACCCGCAAGAGACCCAGTACTTC. Encoded protein: CASSTLDPQETQYF. The V and J genes are TRBV5-4 and TRBJ2-5; D not certain. CDR1 is SGHNT, CDR2 YYREEE, per germline (reference sequence). CDR3 length: 14 residues. V lost 4 bases and J lost 2, with 12 bases in between. Together with reference TRBV5-4 and TRBJ2-5, the CDR3 gives the full variable domain: ETGVTQSPTHLIKTRGQQVTLRCSSQSGHNTVSWYQQALGQGPQFIFQYYREEENGRGNFPPRFSGLQFPNYSSELNVNALELDDSALYLCASSTLDPQETQYFGPGTRLLVL.

In its sample, this clone ranks as medium-sized (0.01 to 0.1%). V gene TRBV11-3 combines with J gene TRBJ1-5, with D unresolved. Deletions cut 1 base from V and 7 bases from J, with 14 bases between. CDR3 length: 15 amino acids. Germline V CDR1 and CDR2: SGHNT, YENEEA. The CDR3 sequence is CASSLVREIRQPQHF. CDR3 bases: TGTGCCAGCAGCTTAGTTCGAGAGATTCGGCAGCCCCAGCATTTT.

The gene calls are TRBV6-5 and TRBJ2-2, with 7 bases matching TRBD1. The CDR3 sequence is 15 residues long. The germline gives CDR1 MNHEY, CDR2 SVGAGI. V dropped 2 bases and J dropped 5; count of bases not matched to a gene: 5. CDR3 DNA sequence: TGTGCCAGCAGTTACACAGGGGTTCGAACCGGGGAGCTGTTTTTT. This gives the protein CASSYTGVRTGELFF.

V and J are TRBV5-4 and TRBJ2-3; unclear D gene. Trimming shortened V by 4 bases and J by 3 bases, and 3 bases separated the two germline ends. Germline CDR1 and CDR2: SGHNT and YYREEE (reference sequence). CDR3 length equals 11 residues. CDR3 coding DNA: TGTGCCAGCAGCCAAACAGATACGCAGTATTTT. It specifies CASSQTDTQYF.

In this sample, this clone turned up once. V is TRBV5-1 and J is TRBJ2-7; 9 bases fit TRBD1. CDR3 length: 14 residues. V shed 4 bases, J shed 4 bases, and the junction held 6 bases outside the gene matches. The germline CDR1 and CDR2 sequences are SGHRS and YFSETQ. As DNA, the CDR3 is TGCGCCAGCAGCAATCCACAGGGGGCGTACGAGCAGTACTTC. This gives the protein CASSNPQGAYEQYF.

The V call is TRBV2, the J call TRBJ2-5; 7 bases match TRBD2. V dropped 7 bases and J dropped 5; count of bases not matched to a gene: 10. CDR1 and CDR2 (germline): SNHLY, FYNNEI. CDR3 length: 14 residues. Here the CDR3 DNA reads TGTGCCAGCACTCCGGCGGGGGAATGGGAGACCCAGTACTTC. Amino acids: CASTPAGEWETQYF.

This chain connects TRBV30 to TRBJ2-7, with 12 bases that match TRBD1. With 3 bases clipped from V and 5 bases from J, the junction kept 8 bases outside the gene matches. Germline CDR1 and CDR2: GTSNPN and SVGIG (reference sequence). This CDR3 is built from 15 residues. The DNA for the CDR3 is TGTGCCTGGAGGCTCTCCGGGACAGGGGGCAACGAGCAGTACTTC. Its translation is CAWRLSGTGGNEQYF.

This sequence joins TRBV6-5 and TRBJ2-2, with TRBD2 matching over 7 bases. Trimming at V came to 7 bases and at J to 1 base, leaving 6 bases not matched to a gene. This CDR3 has 15 amino acids. Germline CDR1 reads MNHEY; CDR2 reads SVGAGI. CDR3 sequence (DNA): TGTGCCAGCACCCCGCGGGAGCTGAACACCGGGGAGCTGTTTTTT. Amino acid sequence: CASTPRELNTGELFF.